What follows describes a single T cell receptor (beta chain). This may be a read error, as it is one base from a much larger clone. Germline V gene data show CDR1 as MNHNS and CDR2 as SASEGT. The V gene lost 6 bases and the J gene lost 0 bases, with 11 bases spanning the gap. The CDR3 is made up of 15 amino acids. The data are from a study of T cells after yellow fever vaccination. General observations from the study: After the booster, over 95% of CD4 and more than 75% of CD8 primary-response clones were re-detected.

The 5'RACE template-switching step produced TCR cDNA and added a universal primer site and UMIs. TCRdb used MiXCR to reprocess the 5' RACE reads, holding one entry per CDR3 protein. The top ten hold less than 15% of the sample, which has over 25,000 distinct CDR3 sequences, over 9.5% seen once. Sequenced here: PBMCs, either bulk or a sorted T-cell subset (CD4+, CD8+, memory, or dextramer-sorted; not recorded which), sampled roughly 15 days after the first yellow fever vaccination. The rearrangement uses TRBV6-1 and TRBJ2-2; D remains ambiguous. This clonotype originated in a young man who received the YFV17D yellow fever vaccine. The CDR3 loop is CASSPAVANTGELFF. The CDR3 DNA reads as TGTGCCAGCAGCCCCGCGGTGGCGAACACCGGGGAGCTGTTTTTT.